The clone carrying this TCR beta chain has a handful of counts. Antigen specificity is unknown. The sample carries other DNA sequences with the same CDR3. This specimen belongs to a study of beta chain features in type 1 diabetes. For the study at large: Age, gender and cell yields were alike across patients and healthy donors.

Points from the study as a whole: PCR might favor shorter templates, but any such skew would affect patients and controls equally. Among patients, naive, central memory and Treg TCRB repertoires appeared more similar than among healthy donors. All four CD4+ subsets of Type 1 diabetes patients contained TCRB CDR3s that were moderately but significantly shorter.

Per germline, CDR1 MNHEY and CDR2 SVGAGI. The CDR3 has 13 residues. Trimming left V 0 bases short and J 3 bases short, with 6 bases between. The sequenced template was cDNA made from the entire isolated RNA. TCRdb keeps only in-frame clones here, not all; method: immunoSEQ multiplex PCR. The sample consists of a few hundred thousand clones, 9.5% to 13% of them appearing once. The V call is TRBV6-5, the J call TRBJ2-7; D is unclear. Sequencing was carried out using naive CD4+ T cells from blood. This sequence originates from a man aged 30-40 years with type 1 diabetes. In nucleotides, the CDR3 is TGTGCCAGCAGTTACTCCACAGACTACGAGCAGTACTTC. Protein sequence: CASSYSTDYEQYF.